The 32 T cell receptor beta chains presented below share a single source sample, sequenced in a study of lymphopenia after photon versus proton radiotherapy. TCRdb's table, derived via immunoSEQ multiplex PCR, lists solely in-frame clones and lacks some. The sample yields 35,000 to 50,000 clones, approximately 80% seen once. The material sequenced was peripheral blood, taken from a patient treated with proton-based radiotherapy. The receptor set was obtained from a woman between 65 and 79 years old with pancreatic cancer.

This clone was counted between two and nine times. V and J are TRBV6-1 and TRBJ1-1, with TRBD1 matching 11 bases. The V gene end was trimmed by 7 bases and the J gene end by 0 bases; junction bases not matched to a gene: 4. The CDR3 sequence is 15 residues long. The V gene's germline CDR1 is MNHNS and CDR2 SASEGT. DNA for the CDR3: TGTGCCAGCACCGGGGACAGGGGGATGAACACTGAAGCTTTCTTT. Residues: CASTGDRGMNTEAFF.

The chain carries TRBV19 and TRBJ2-3; D is ambiguous. This CDR3 comprises 13 residues. V gave up 7 bases and J gave up 4 bases, with 12 bases separating them. The germline V gene encodes CDR1 LNHDA and CDR2 SQIVND (reference sequence). CDR3 residues: CASNGPKADTQYF. CDR3 nucleotide sequence: TGTGCCAGTAACGGCCCTAAGGCAGATACGCAGTATTTT.

The V call is TRBV5-6, the J call TRBJ2-5; D may correspond to TRBD1 or TRBD2 (5 bases each). The CDR3 contains 14 residues. V was pared by 4 bases and J by 5 bases, with 15 bases between. Per the germline V gene, CDR1 is SGHDT and CDR2 is YYEEEE. Here the CDR3 reads CASSPLGTRETQYF. CDR3 in DNA: TGTGCCAGCAGCCCGCTCGGGACGCGGGAGACCCAGTACTTC.

This chain uses TRBV15 with TRBJ1-2; a possible D gene is TRBD1 (6 bases). V was pared by 5 bases and J by 6 bases, with 13 bases between. CDR3 size: 13 residues. CDR1 LNHNV and CDR2 YYDKDF come from the germline V gene (reference sequence). This chain's CDR3 is CATSPRGGDGYTF. Written as DNA, the CDR3 is TGTGCCACCAGCCCCAGGGGTGGCGATGGCTACACCTTC.

The chain carries TRBV10-3 and TRBJ2-5; D gene uncertain. This CDR3 region has 17 residues. Germline-derived CDR1 and CDR2 are ENHRY and SYGVKD. V lost 3 bases, J lost 5 bases, and 22 bases lay in between. CDR3 nucleotide sequence: TGTGCCATCAGTGAACGAAGGCGGATCATCGTCGACGAGACCCAGTACTTC. Amino acids: CAISERRRIIVDETQYF.

This rearrangement joins TRBV5-5 to TRBJ1-1; TRBD1 is a possible D gene (5 bases). Per germline, CDR1 SGHKS and CDR2 YYEKEE (reference sequence). Trimming removed 0 bases from V and 1 base from J, with 13 bases in between. The CDR3 sequence is 16 residues long. CDR3 sequence reads: CASSLDLWGRNTEAFF. In nucleotides, the CDR3 is TGTGCCAGCAGCTTGGATCTTTGGGGGAGGAACACTGAAGCTTTCTTT.

In DNA form, the CDR3 reads TGTGCCTGGAGTGTACTAAAGGGGGGTTCCACAGATACGCAGTATTTT. Protein sequence: CAWSVLKGGSTDTQYF. V and J are TRBV30 and TRBJ2-3; either TRBD1 or TRBD2 may fit D (6 bases each). Germline CDR1 is GTSNPN and CDR2 is SVGIG (reference sequence). Between the trimmed V and J ends, which lost 0 bases and 2 bases, there was a span of 15 bases. The CDR3 length is 16 residues.

The chain uses TRBV5-4 and TRBJ1-1; the D is unclear. The length of the CDR3 is 15 residues. Germline values: CDR1 SGHNT, CDR2 YYREEE (reference sequence). Trimming removed 0 bases at V and 4 bases at J, with 13 bases between. Written as DNA, the CDR3 is TGTGCCAGCAGCTTGGCCGGGGATAGGAGCACTGAAGCTTTCTTT. Protein sequence: CASSLAGDRSTEAFF.

This clone occurred once. V and J are TRBV7-2 and TRBJ2-4, with D maybe TRBD1 (5 bases). This CDR3 comprises 14 residues. The germline gives CDR1 SGHTA, CDR2 FQGNSA. V lost 1 base, J lost 9 bases, and 13 bases lay in between. CDR3 region: CASSLERQGGIQYF. The CDR3 nucleotides are TGTGCCAGCAGCTTAGAACGGCAGGGTGGCATTCAGTACTTC.

This clone appeared a few times. The chain uses TRBV4-1 and TRBJ1-2, with D possibly being TRBD1 (6 bases). V lost 0 bases and J lost 4, with 6 bases in between. The germline gives CDR1 MGHRA, CDR2 YSYEKL. The CDR3 is 13 amino acids. CDR3 bases: TGCGCCAGCAGCCAAGAAGGGGGCTATGGCTACACCTTC. As protein: CASSQEGGYGYTF.

V gene TRBV5-4 combines with J gene TRBJ2-3; 11 bases agree with TRBD2. The CDR3 consists of 15 residues. The germline CDR1 and CDR2 sequences are SGHNT and YYREEE (reference sequence). The V gene end was trimmed by 4 bases and the J gene end by 7 bases; junction bases not matched to a gene: 8. CDR3 DNA: TGTGCCAGCAGCAAAGTAGCGGGAGGGCCCAATACGCAGTATTTT. Its translation is CASSKVAGGPNTQYF.

This clone was recorded a few times. This sequence joins TRBV6-6 and TRBJ1-1; D is ambiguous. Germline-derived CDR1 and CDR2 are MNHNY and SVGAGI (reference sequence). This CDR3 contains 14 residues. V dropped 0 bases and J dropped 0 bases, with 5 bases sitting between them. The CDR3 DNA reads as TGTGCCAGCAGTTACTCGAATATGAACACTGAAGCTTTCTTT. Its translation is CASSYSNMNTEAFF.

The genes are TRBV2 and TRBJ1-5, with 7 bases fitting TRBD1. The germline CDR1 and CDR2 sequences are SNHLY and FYNNEI. V dropped 6 bases and J dropped 1; count of bases not matched to a gene: 6. CDR3 size: 15 residues. CDR3 residues: CASSRQGPSNQPQHF. CDR3 DNA: TGTGCCAGCAGCAGACAGGGACCGAGCAATCAGCCCCAGCATTTT.

The chain is built from TRBV5-8 and TRBJ2-3, with D unresolved. With 2 bases removed from V and 3 bases from J, the gap between germline ends came to 13 bases. This CDR3 spans 15 amino acids. Germline V gene lookup returns CDR1 SGHTS and CDR2 YDEGEE. Written as DNA, the CDR3 is TGTGCCAGCAGCTTCAATATTCAAGGGACAGATACGCAGTATTTT. Translated, it gives CASSFNIQGTDTQYF.

The chain recombines TRBV13 with TRBJ1-1, with 12 bases that match TRBD1. Trimming at V came to 5 bases and at J to 11 bases, leaving 15 bases not matched to a gene. Per the germline V gene, CDR1 is PRHDT and CDR2 is FYEKMQ (reference sequence). This CDR3 contains 16 residues. CDR3 sequence (DNA): TGTGCCAGCAGCGAGAGACCGGGACAGGGGGCCCCTACCGCTTTCTTT. Its protein is CASSERPGQGAPTAFF.

Note on this clone: Lacking the conserved final phenylalanine or tryptophan, this CDR3 likely reflects a read error. V is TRBV2 and J is TRBJ1-5; maybe TRBD1 (5 bases). Per germline, CDR1 SNHLY and CDR2 FYNNEI. Trimming took 11 bases from V and 5 from J, leaving 22 bases between them. The CDR3 covers 15 residues. CDR3 nucleotide sequence: TGTGCCCGCCGCGACCGTACAGGCGGGTATCAGCCCCAGCATTCT. Translation gives CARRDRTGGYQPQHS.

This chain connects TRBV30 to TRBJ1-4; 7 bases match TRBD1. The CDR3 spans 11 residues. The germline CDR1 and CDR2 sequences are GTSNPN and SVGIG (reference sequence). V was pared by 0 bases and J by 15 bases, with 4 bases of the junction left unmatched. The CDR3 sequence is CAWSVQQGMFF. The DNA for the CDR3 is TGTGCCTGGAGTGTACAACAGGGGATGTTTTTT. Full variable domain (rest looked up from reference TRBV30 and TRBJ1-4): SQTIHQWPATLVQPVGSPLSLECTVEGTSNPNLYWYRQAAGRGLQLLFYSVGIGQISSEVPQNLSASRPQDRQFILSSKKLLLSDSGFYLCAWSVQQGMFFGSGTQLSVL.

The chain employs TRBV5-1 and TRBJ1-5; D unclear. Trimming removed 3 bases from V and 0 bases from J, with 4 bases in between. This CDR3 comprises 13 residues. Germline V gene lookup returns CDR1 SGHRS and CDR2 YFSETQ. CDR3 sequence reads: CASSSFSNQPQHF. CDR3 sequence (DNA): TGCGCCAGCAGCTCCTTTAGCAATCAGCCCCAGCATTTT. The whole variable domain, remainder taken from reference TRBV5-1 and TRBJ1-5, is KAGVTQTPRYLIKTRGQQVTLSCSPISGHRSVSWYQQTPGQGLQFLFEYFSETQRNKGNFPGRFSGRQFSNSRSEMNVSTLELGDSALYLCASSSFSNQPQHFGDGTRLSIL.

The chain employs TRBV18 and TRBJ2-2; 11 positions match TRBD2. The V segment lost 1 base and the J segment 5 bases; nucleotides outside the gene matches: 12. Per the germline V gene, CDR1 is KGHSH and CDR2 is LQKENI. The CDR3 runs 19 residues. CDR3 loop: CASSPQALAGGIGTGELFF. DNA for the CDR3: TGTGCCAGCTCACCACAGGCTCTAGCGGGAGGAATTGGGACCGGGGAGCTGTTTTTT. The whole variable domain, remainder taken from reference TRBV18 and TRBJ2-2, is NAGVMQNPRHLVRRRGQEARLRCSPMKGHSHVYWYRQLPEEGLKFMVYLQKENIIDESGMPKERFSAEFPKEGPSILRIQQVVRGDSAAYFCASSPQALAGGIGTGELFFGEGSRLTVL.

This sequence joins TRBV7-9 and TRBJ1-4, with 8 bases aligning to TRBD1. Germline CDR1 SEHNR, CDR2 FQNEAQ (reference sequence). V gave up 10 bases and J gave up 4 bases; unmatched junction bases: 17. CDR3 length: 17 residues. CDR3 protein: CATPESNQGAGNEKLFF. Written as DNA, the CDR3 is TGTGCCACCCCAGAGAGCAATCAGGGGGCAGGTAATGAAAAACTGTTTTTT.

This clone was observed a few times. The chain recombines TRBV27 with TRBJ2-7; 9 positions agree with TRBD2. The CDR3 is 16 residues long. V lost 5 bases and J lost 3; bases outside the gene matches: 11. CDR1 is MNHEY and CDR2 is SMNVEV in the germline V gene (reference sequence). Written as DNA, the CDR3 is TGTGCCAGCAGTCCTCAAGGGACTAGCAGATTCTACGAGCAGTACTTC. Protein product: CASSPQGTSRFYEQYF.

This sequence joins TRBV4-2 and TRBJ2-3, with TRBD2 matching 8 bases. Germline CDR1 LGHNA, CDR2 YNFKEQ. The CDR3 sequence is 16 residues long. The V segment lost 0 bases and the J segment 4 bases; nucleotides outside the gene matches: 6. Written as DNA, the CDR3 is TGTGCCAGCAGCCAAGAAAGAGCGGGAGTACCAGATACGCAGTATTTT. Residues: CASSQERAGVPDTQYF.

This clone showed up just a few times. The chain uses TRBV2 and TRBJ1-5, with no clear D. The V gene's germline CDR1 is SNHLY and CDR2 FYNNEI. The V gene lost 3 bases and the J gene lost 0 bases, with 6 bases spanning the gap. The CDR3 consists of 14 residues. CDR3: CASSDLSSNQPQHF. Here the CDR3 DNA reads TGTGCCAGCAGTGACTTGAGTAGCAATCAGCCCCAGCATTTT.

This CDR3 is CASRRTSGSANTGELFF. CDR3 coding DNA: TGTGCCAGCAGGCGGACTAGCGGGAGCGCCAACACCGGGGAGCTGTTTTTT. J is TRBJ2-2 and V is TRBV4-2, with 13 bases identical to TRBD2. There are 17 residues in the CDR3. The germline V gene has CDR1 LGHNA and CDR2 YNFKEQ. Germline trimming cut 6 bases from V and 2 bases from J; bases unmatched to any gene: 6.

The chain is built from TRBV27 and TRBJ2-1; D call uncertain. V was shortened by 2 bases and J by 2 bases, with 4 bases between the two germline ends. Germline CDR1 and CDR2: MNHEY and SMNVEV (reference sequence). CDR3 size: 13 residues. CDR3 sequence (DNA): TGTGCCAGCAGTTTAAAGGCCTACAATGAGCAGTTCTTC. It codes for CASSLKAYNEQFF.

The chain recombines TRBV5-1 with TRBJ2-1; 7 nucleotides agree with TRBD1. Per the germline V gene, CDR1 is SGHRS and CDR2 is YFSETQ. This CDR3 has 15 residues. V gave up 0 bases and J gave up 11 bases; unmatched junction bases: 11. CDR3 amino acids: CASSLAQTGSYQQFF. The CDR3 nucleotides read TGCGCCAGCAGCTTGGCACAGACAGGGTCCTATCAGCAGTTCTTC.

This clone was seen a handful of times. V and J are TRBV12-2 and TRBJ1-5; TRBD1 reflects the table's D call only, with no check against the DNA. TRBV12-2 is recorded as a pseudogene. This CDR3 contains 15 residues. The CDR3 DNA sequence: TGTGCAAGTCGCTCCACAATTTATAGCAATCAGCCCCAGCATTTT. Protein product: CASRSTIYSNQPQHF.

This chain uses TRBV4-1 with TRBJ2-1; D remains unclear. Germline CDR1 reads MGHRA; CDR2 reads YSYEKL. The CDR3 spans 15 residues. V was trimmed by 2 bases and J by 3 bases, leaving 11 bases between them. CDR3 sequence (DNA): TGCGCCAGCAGCCAATCCTCCAGGAACTACAATGAGCAGTTCTTC. Residues: CASSQSSRNYNEQFF.

The count of this clone is one. The chain couples TRBV9 to TRBJ2-4; D gene ambiguous. Germline V CDR1 and CDR2: SGDLS, YYNGEE. The CDR3 is made up of 14 amino acids. V dropped 4 bases and J dropped 7 bases, with 15 bases sitting between them. CDR3 region: CASSLSGERNIQYF. In nucleotides, the CDR3 is TGTGCCAGCAGCTTGTCTGGAGAGCGTAACATTCAGTACTTC.

The chain links TRBV6-5 to TRBJ1-1; 7 nucleotides agree with TRBD1. The V gene end was trimmed by 2 bases and the J gene end by 0 bases; junction bases not matched to a gene: 6. Germline V gives CDR1 MNHEY, CDR2 SVGAGI. The CDR3 has 16 residues. CDR3 amino acids: CASSYVTGTVNTEAFF. CDR3 bases: TGTGCCAGCAGTTACGTGACAGGGACGGTGAACACTGAAGCTTTCTTT.

V is TRBV28 and J is TRBJ2-7; TRBD1 matches 8 bases. Germline CDR1 reads MDHEN; CDR2 reads SYDVKM. The J segment lost 6 bases and the V segment lost 7 bases, leaving 11 bases of the junction unmatched. The CDR3 covers 14 residues. CDR3 in amino acids: CASTPDRVVTEQYF. As DNA, the CDR3 is TGTGCCAGCACCCCGGACAGGGTAGTCACCGAGCAGTACTTC.

The J gene is TRBJ1-4, the V gene TRBV9; TRBD1 might be the D (5 bases). The germline V gene encodes CDR1 SGDLS and CDR2 YYNGEE. The CDR3 extends over 17 amino acids. CDR3 coding DNA: TGTGGCATCCTAAGCGGCAGGGTCGGGGTATCTAATGAAAAACTGTTTTTT. Translating gives CGILSGRVGVSNEKLFF.